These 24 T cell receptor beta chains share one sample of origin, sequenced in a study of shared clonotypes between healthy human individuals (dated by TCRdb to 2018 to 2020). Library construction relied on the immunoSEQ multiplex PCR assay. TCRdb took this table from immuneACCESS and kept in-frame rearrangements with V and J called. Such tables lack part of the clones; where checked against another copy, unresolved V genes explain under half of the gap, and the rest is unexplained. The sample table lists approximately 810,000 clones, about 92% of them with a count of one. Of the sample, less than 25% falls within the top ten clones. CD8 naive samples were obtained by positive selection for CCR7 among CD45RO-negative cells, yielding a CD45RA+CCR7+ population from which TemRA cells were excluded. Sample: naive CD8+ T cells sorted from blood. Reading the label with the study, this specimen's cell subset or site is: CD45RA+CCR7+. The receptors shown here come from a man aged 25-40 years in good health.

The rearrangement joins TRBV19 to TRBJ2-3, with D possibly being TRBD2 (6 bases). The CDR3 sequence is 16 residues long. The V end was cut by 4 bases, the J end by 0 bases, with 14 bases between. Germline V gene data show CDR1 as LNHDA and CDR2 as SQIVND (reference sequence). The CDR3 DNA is TGTGCCAGTAGTAGGCGAGTGGGGAGGAGCACAGATACGCAGTATTTT. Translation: CASSRRVGRSTDTQYF.

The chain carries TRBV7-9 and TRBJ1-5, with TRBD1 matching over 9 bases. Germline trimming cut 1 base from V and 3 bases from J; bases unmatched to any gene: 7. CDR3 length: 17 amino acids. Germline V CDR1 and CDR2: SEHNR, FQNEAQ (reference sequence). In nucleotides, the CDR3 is TGTGCCAGCAGCTTAGTACCGGGACAGGGATACAATCAGCCCCAGCATTTT. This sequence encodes CASSLVPGQGYNQPQHF.

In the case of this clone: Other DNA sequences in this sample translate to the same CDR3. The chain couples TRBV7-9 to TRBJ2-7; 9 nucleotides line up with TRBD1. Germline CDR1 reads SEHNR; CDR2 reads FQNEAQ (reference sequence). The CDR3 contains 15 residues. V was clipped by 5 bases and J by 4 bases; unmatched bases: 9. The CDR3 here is CASSDRDREDYEQYF. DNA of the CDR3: TGTGCCAGCAGCGACCGGGACAGGGAGGATTACGAGCAGTACTTC.

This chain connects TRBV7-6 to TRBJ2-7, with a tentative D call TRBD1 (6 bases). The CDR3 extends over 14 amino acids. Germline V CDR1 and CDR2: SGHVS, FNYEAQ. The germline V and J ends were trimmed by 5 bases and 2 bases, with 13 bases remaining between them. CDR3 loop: CASSQDSETYEQYF. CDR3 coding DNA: TGTGCCAGCAGCCAGGACAGCGAAACCTACGAGCAGTACTTC. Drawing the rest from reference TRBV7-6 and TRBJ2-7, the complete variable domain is GAGVSQSPRYKVTKRGQDVALRCDPISGHVSLYWYRQALGQGPEFLTYFNYEAQQDKSGLPNDRFSAERPEGSISTLTIQRTEQRDSAMYRCASSQDSETYEQYFGPGTRLTVT.

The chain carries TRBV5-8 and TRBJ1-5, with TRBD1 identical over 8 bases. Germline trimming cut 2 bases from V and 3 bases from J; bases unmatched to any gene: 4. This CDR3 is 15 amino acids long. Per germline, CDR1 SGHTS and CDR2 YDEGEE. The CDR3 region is CASSLGQGANQPQHF. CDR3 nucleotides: TGTGCCAGCAGCTTAGGACAGGGAGCCAATCAGCCCCAGCATTTT.

CDR3 protein: CASSQFQSFTYEQYF. In nucleotides, the CDR3 is TGTGCCAGCAGCCAATTCCAGTCCTTCACCTACGAGCAGTACTTC. The V and J genes are TRBV4-2 and TRBJ2-7; D is unresolved. The V end lost 2 bases, the J end lost 2 bases, and 13 bases lay between the germline ends. This CDR3 spans 15 amino acids. Germline V gene lookup returns CDR1 LGHNA and CDR2 YNFKEQ.

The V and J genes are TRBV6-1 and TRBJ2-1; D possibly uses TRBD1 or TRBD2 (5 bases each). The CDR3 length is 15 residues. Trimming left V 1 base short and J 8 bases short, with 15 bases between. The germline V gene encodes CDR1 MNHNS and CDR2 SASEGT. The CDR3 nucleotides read TGTGCCAGCAGTGAAGTAAGAGGGGCAATCGATGAGCAGTTCTTC. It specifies CASSEVRGAIDEQFF.

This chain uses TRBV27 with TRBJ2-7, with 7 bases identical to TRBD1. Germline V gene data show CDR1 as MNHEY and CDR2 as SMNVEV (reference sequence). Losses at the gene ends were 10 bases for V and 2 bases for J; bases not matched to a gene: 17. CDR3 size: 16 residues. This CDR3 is CATQLIGGQTTYEQYF. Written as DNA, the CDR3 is TGTGCCACCCAACTGATAGGGGGACAGACTACCTACGAGCAGTACTTC.

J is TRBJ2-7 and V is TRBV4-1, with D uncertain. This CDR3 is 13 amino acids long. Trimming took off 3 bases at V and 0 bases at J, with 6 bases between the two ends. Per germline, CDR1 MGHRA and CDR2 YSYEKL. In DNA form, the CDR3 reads TGCGCCAGCAGCCATCCGGACTCCTACGAGCAGTACTTC. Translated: CASSHPDSYEQYF.

The CDR3 region is CAWSVGTGPYEQYF. The CDR3, as DNA: TGTGCCTGGAGTGTCGGGACAGGGCCCTACGAGCAGTACTTC. This sequence joins TRBV30 and TRBJ2-7; TRBD1 aligns across 9 bases. CDR1 and CDR2 from the germline V gene are GTSNPN and SVGIG (reference sequence). J lost 2 bases, V lost 0 bases, and 2 bases had no gene match. The CDR3 consists of 14 residues.

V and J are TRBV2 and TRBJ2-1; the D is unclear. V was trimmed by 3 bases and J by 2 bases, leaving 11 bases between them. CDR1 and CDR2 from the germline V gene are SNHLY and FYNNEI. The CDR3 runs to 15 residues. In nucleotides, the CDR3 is TGTGCCAGCAGTGATTTGGGGTTGGCCTACAATGAGCAGTTCTTC. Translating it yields CASSDLGLAYNEQFF. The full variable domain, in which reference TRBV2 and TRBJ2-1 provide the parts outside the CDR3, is EPEVTQTPSHQVTQMGQEVILRCVPISNHLYFYWYRQILGQKVEFLVSFYNNEISEKSEIFDDQFSVERPDGSNFTLKIRSTKLEDSAMYFCASSDLGLAYNEQFFGPGTRLTVL.

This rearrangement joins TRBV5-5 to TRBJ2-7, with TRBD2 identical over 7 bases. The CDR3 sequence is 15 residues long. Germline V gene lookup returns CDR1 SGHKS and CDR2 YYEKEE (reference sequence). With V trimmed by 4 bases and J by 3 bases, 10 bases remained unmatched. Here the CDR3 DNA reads TGTGCCAGCAGCAACCGGGACTACGACTACTACGAGCAGTACTTC. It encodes CASSNRDYDYYEQYF.

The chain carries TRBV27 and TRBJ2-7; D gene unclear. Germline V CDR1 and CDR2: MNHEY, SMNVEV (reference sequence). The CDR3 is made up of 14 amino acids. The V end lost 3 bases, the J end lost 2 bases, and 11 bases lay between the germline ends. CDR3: CASSFGQQAYEQYF. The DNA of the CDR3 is TGTGCCAGCAGTTTCGGGCAGCAGGCCTACGAGCAGTACTTC.

The CDR3: CASSPVPRAGGPHRDTQYF. CDR3 nucleotide sequence: TGTGCCAGCAGTCCCGTGCCCCGGGCGGGAGGGCCACACAGGGATACGCAGTATTTT. V is TRBV28 and J is TRBJ2-3; 9 bases line up with TRBD2. From germline, CDR1 is MDHEN and CDR2 SYDVKM. There are 19 residues in the CDR3. V shed 5 bases and J 6 bases; nucleotides not matched to a gene: 21.

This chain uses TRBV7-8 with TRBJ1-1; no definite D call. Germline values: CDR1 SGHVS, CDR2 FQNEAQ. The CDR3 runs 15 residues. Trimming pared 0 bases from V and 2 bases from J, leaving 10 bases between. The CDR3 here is CASSLALVDNTEAFF. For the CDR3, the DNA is TGTGCCAGCAGCTTAGCGCTGGTGGACAACACTGAAGCTTTCTTT. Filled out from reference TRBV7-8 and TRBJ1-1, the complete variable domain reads GAGVSQSPRYKVAKRGQDVALRCDPISGHVSLFWYQQALGQGPEFLTYFQNEAQLDKSGLPSDRFFAERPEGSVSTLKIQRTQQEDSAVYLCASSLALVDNTEAFFGQGTRLTVV.

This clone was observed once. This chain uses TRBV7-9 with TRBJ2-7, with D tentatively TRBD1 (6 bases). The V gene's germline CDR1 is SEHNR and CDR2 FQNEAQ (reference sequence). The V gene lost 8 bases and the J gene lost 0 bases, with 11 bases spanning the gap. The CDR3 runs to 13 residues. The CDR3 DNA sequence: TGTGCCAGCGAGGACAGCAACTCCTACGAGCAGTACTTC. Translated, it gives CASEDSNSYEQYF.

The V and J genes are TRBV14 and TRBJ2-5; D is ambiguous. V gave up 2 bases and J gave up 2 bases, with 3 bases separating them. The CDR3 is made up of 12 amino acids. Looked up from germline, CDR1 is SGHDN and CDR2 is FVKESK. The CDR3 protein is CASSQSQETQYF. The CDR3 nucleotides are TGTGCCAGCAGCCAATCTCAAGAGACCCAGTACTTC.

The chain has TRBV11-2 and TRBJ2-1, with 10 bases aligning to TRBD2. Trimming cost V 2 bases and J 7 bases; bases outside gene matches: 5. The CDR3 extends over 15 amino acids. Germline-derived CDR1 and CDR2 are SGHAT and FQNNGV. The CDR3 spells CASSLNLAGDNEQFF. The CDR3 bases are TGTGCCAGCAGCTTAAATCTAGCGGGAGATAATGAGCAGTTCTTC.

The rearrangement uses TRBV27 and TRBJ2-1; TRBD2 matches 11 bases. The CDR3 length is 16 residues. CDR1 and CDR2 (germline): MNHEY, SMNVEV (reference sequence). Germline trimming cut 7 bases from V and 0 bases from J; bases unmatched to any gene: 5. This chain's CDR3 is CASTTSGGSSYNEQFF. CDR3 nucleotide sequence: TGTGCCAGCACCACTAGCGGGGGTAGCTCCTACAATGAGCAGTTCTTC.

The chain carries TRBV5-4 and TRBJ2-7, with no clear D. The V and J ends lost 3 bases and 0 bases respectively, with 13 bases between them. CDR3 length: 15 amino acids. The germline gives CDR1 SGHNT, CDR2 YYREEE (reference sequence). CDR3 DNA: TGTGCCAGCAGCTCCCCGGGTAGCTTCTCCTACGAGCAGTACTTC. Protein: CASSSPGSFSYEQYF.

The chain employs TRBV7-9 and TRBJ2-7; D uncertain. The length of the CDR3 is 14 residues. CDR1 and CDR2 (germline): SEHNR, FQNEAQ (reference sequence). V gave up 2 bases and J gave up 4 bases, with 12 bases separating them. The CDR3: CASSLYLGPYEQYF. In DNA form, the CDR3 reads TGTGCCAGCAGCTTATACCTAGGCCCATACGAGCAGTACTTC.

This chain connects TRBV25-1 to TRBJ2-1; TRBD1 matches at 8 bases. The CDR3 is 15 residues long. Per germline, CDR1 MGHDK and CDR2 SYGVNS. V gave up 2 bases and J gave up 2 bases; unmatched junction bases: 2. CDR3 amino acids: CASSEKTGAYNEQFF. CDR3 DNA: TGTGCCAGCAGTGAAAAGACAGGGGCCTACAATGAGCAGTTCTTC.

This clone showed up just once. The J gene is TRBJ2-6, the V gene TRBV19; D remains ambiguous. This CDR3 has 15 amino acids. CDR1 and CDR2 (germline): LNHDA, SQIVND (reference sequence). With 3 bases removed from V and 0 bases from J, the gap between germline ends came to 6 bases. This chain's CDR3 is CASSIYDSGANVLTF. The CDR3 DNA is TGTGCCAGTAGTATTTACGACTCTGGGGCCAACGTCCTGACTTTC.

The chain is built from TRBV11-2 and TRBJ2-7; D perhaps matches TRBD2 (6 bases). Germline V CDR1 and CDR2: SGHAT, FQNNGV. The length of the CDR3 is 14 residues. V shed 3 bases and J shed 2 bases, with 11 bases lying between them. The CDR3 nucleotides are TGTGCCAGCAGCTTTGGCGGGATCGCCTACGAGCAGTACTTC. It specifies CASSFGGIAYEQYF.